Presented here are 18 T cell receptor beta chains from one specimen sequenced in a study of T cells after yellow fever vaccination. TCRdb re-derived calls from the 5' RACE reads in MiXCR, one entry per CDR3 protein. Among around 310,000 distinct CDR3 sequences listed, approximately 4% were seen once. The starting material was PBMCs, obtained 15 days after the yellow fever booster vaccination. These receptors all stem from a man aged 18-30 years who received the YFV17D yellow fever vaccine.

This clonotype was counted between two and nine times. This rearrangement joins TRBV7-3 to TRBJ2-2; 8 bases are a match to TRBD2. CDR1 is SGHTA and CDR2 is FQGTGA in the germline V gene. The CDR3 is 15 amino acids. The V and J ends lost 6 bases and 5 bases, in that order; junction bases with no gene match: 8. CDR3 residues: CASRPNRGGTGELFF. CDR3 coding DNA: TGTGCCAGCAGGCCCAATCGGGGGGGAACCGGGGAGCTGTTTTTT.

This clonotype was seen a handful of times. The CDR3 loop is CASSPWEGTSYGYTF. CDR3 sequence (DNA): TGTGCCAGCAGCCCTTGGGAGGGCACCTCCTATGGCTACACCTTC. The chain combines TRBV7-2 with TRBJ1-2; D gene uncertain. This CDR3 is 15 amino acids long. The germline V gene has CDR1 SGHTA and CDR2 FQGNSA. Trimming removed 5 bases from V and 4 bases from J, with 17 bases in between.

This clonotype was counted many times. CDR3 sequence: CASNSEGSYGYTF. Here the CDR3 DNA reads TGTGCCAGCAATTCCGAGGGTTCCTATGGCTACACCTTC. This chain connects TRBV2 to TRBJ1-2; unclear D gene. The ends were cut back, 7 bases at V and 4 bases at J, with 13 bases in the middle. Germline V gene sequence: CDR1 SNHLY, CDR2 FYNNEI. The CDR3 has 13 amino acids.

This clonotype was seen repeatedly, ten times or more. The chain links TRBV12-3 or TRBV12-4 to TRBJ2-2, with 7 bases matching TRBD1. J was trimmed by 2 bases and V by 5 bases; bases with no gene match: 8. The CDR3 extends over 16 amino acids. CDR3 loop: CASSRGQEINTGELFF. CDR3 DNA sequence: TGTGCCAGCAGTAGGGGGCAGGAGATTAACACCGGGGAGCTGTTTTTT.

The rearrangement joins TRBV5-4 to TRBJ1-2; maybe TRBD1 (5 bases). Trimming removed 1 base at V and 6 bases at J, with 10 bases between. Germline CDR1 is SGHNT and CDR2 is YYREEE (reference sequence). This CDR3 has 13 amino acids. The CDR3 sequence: CASSLNRIDGYTF. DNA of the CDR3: TGTGCCAGCAGCTTGAACAGGATAGATGGCTACACCTTC.

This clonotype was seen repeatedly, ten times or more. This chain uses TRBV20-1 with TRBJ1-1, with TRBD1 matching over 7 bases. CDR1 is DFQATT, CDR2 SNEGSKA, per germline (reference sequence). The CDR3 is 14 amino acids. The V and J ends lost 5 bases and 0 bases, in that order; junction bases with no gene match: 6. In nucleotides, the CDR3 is TGCAGTGCTCGATCCGGGACAGTGAACACTGAAGCTTTCTTT. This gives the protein CSARSGTVNTEAFF.

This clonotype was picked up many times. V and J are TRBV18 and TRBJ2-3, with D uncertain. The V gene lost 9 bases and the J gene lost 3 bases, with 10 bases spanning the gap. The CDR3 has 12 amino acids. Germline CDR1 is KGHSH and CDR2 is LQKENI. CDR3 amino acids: CASRSWTDTQYF. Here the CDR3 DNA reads TGTGCCAGTCGGAGTTGGACAGATACGCAGTATTTT.

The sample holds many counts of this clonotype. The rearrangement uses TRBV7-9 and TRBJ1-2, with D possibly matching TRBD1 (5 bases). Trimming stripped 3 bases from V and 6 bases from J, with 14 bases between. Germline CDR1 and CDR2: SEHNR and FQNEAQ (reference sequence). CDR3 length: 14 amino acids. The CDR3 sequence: CASSLAGRGHGYTF. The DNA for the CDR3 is TGTGCCAGCAGCTTGGCAGGGAGGGGCCATGGCTACACCTTC.

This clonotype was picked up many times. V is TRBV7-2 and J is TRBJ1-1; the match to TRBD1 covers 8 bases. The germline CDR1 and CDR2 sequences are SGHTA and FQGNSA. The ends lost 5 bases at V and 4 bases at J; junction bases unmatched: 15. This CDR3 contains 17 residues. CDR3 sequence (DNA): TGTGCCAGCAGCCCAAGGACAGGGAGGGTGGCTCGCACTGAAGCTTTCTTT. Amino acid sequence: CASSPRTGRVARTEAFF.

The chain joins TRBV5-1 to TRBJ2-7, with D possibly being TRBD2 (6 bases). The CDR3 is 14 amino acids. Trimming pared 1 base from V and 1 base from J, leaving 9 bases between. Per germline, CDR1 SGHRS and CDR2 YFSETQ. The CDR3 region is CASSLRRGSYEQYF. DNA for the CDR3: TGCGCCAGCAGCTTGCGGCGGGGATCCTACGAGCAGTACTTC.

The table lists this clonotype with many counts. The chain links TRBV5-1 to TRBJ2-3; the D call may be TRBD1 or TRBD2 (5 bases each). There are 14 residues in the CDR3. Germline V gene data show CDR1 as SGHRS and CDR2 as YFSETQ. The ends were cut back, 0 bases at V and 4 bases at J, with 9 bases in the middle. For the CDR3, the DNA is TGCGCCAGCAGCTTGGGTAGGGACGCAGATACGCAGTATTTT. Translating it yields CASSLGRDADTQYF. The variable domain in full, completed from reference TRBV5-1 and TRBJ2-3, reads KAGVTQTPRYLIKTRGQQVTLSCSPISGHRSVSWYQQTPGQGLQFLFEYFSETQRNKGNFPGRFSGRQFSNSRSEMNVSTLELGDSALYLCASSLGRDADTQYFGPGTRLTVL.

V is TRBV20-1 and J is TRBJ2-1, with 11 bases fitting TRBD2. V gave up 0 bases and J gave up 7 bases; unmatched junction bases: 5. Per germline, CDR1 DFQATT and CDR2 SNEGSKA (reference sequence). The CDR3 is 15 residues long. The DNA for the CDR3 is TGCAGTGCTAGAGATCTAGCGGGGGGAGGGAATGAGCAGTTCTTC. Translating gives CSARDLAGGGNEQFF.

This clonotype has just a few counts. Written as DNA, the CDR3 is TGTGCCAGCCGGGAACAAGGGGACACGCAGTATTTT. This sequence encodes CASREQGDTQYF. V and J are TRBV7-2 and TRBJ2-3, with D perhaps TRBD1 or TRBD2 (5 bases each). Germline loops: CDR1 SGHTA, CDR2 FQGNSA. The CDR3 runs 12 residues. V was trimmed by 8 bases and J by 9 bases, leaving 15 bases between them. Full variable domain (outside the CDR3, taken from reference TRBV7-2 and TRBJ2-3): GAGVSQSPSNKVTEKGKDVELRCDPISGHTALYWYRQSLGQGLEFLIYFQGNSAPDKSGLPSDRFSAERTGGSVSTLTIQRTQQEDSAVYLCASREQGDTQYFGPGTRLTVL.

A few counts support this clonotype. The CDR3 protein is CASRFTPTGPNTEAFF. CDR3 coding DNA: TGTGCCAGCAGATTCACCCCGACAGGGCCGAACACTGAAGCTTTCTTT. The gene calls are TRBV6-5 and TRBJ1-1; 7 bases agree with TRBD1. Germline-derived CDR1 and CDR2 are MNHEY and SVGAGI. V dropped 6 bases and J dropped 1; count of bases not matched to a gene: 11. This CDR3 is 16 amino acids long.

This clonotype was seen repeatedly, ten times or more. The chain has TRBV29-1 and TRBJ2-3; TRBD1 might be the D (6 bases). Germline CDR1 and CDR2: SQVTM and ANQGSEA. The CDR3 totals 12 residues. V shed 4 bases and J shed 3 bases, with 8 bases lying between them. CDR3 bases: TGCAGCGTTGGAGGGGGTACAGATACGCAGTATTTT. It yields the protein CSVGGGTDTQYF.

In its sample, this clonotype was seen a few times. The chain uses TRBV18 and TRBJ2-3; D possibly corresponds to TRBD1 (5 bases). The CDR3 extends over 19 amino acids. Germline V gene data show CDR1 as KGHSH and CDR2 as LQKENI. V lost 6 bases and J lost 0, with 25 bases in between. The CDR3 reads CASSPTRVRALYSTDTQYF. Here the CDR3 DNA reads TGTGCCAGCTCCCCCACCAGGGTCCGGGCCCTTTATAGCACAGATACGCAGTATTTT.

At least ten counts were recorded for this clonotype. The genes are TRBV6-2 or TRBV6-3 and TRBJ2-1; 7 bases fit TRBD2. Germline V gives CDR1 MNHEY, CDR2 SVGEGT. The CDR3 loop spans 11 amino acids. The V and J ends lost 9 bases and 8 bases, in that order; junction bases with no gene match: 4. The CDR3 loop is CASGGGDEQFF. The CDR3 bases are TGTGCCAGTGGGGGGGGGGATGAGCAGTTCTTC.

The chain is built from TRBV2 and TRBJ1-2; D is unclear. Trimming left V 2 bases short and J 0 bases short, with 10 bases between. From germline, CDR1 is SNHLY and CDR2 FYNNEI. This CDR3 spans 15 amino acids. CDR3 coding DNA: TGTGCCAGCAGTGAAATTCCAGAAACTAACTATGGCTACACCTTC. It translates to CASSEIPETNYGYTF.